The 25 T cell receptor beta chains below were found in one sample sequenced in a study of Ad26.COV2.S vaccination and SARS-CoV-2 variants. Treatment specified: roughly 18 received Ad26.COV2.S at low or high dose, single or two shots; 5 received placebo; per-sample allocation not given. Sampling took place 63 days after the first vaccine or placebo injection. Assay: immunoSEQ multiplex PCR; the TCRdb copy retains only in-frame clones and omits some. The data show 300,000 to 350,000 clones, with approximately 86% seen just once and approximately 12% held by the top ten. The material was peripheral blood, obtained in a trial of Ad26.COV2.S vaccine versus placebo. These receptors were obtained from a person aged 18-60 years who received the Ad26.COV2.S COVID-19 vaccine or a placebo.

This chain joins TRBV25-1 and TRBJ2-1, with D tentatively TRBD2 (6 bases). The germline gives CDR1 MGHDK, CDR2 SYGVNS. The CDR3 extends over 18 amino acids. With 3 bases removed from V and 4 bases from J, the gap between germline ends came to 22 bases. CDR3 protein: CASSDPGSLRGTYNEQFF. In DNA form, the CDR3 reads TGTGCCAGCAGTGACCCCGGATCTCTCCGGGGGACTTACAATGAGCAGTTCTTC.

The J gene is TRBJ2-3, the V gene TRBV5-6; weak D call: TRBD1 (5 bases). The V gene lost 1 base and the J gene lost 3 bases, with 6 bases spanning the gap. The germline CDR1 and CDR2 sequences are SGHDT and YYEEEE. This CDR3 spans 13 amino acids. The DNA for the CDR3 is TGTGCCAGCAGCTTGCAGGGTACAGATACGCAGTATTTT. The encoded protein is CASSLQGTDTQYF. Full variable domain (outside the CDR3, taken from reference TRBV5-6 and TRBJ2-3): DAGVTQSPTHLIKTRGQQVTLRCSPKSGHDTVSWYQQALGQGPQFIFQYYEEEERQRGNFPDRFSGHQFPNYSSELNVNALLLGDSALYLCASSLQGTDTQYFGPGTRLTVL.

The rearrangement uses TRBV7-2 and TRBJ2-1; D is possibly TRBD1 (5 bases). Germline values: CDR1 SGHTA, CDR2 FQGNSA. Trimming stripped 1 base from V and 3 bases from J, with 13 bases between. This CDR3 spans 16 amino acids. The CDR3, as DNA: TGTGCCAGCAGCTTAGAGAGGACATCAATCTACAATGAGCAGTTCTTC. Translating gives CASSLERTSIYNEQFF.

This chain links TRBV28 with TRBJ2-2; D perhaps matches TRBD2 (5 bases). This CDR3 has 13 amino acids. CDR1 is MDHEN, CDR2 SYDVKM, per germline. Trimming took 10 bases from V and 6 from J, leaving 15 bases between them. The CDR3 DNA sequence: TGTGCCACCGACCCCGGGGTCGCCGGGGAGCTGTTTTTT. Translation gives CATDPGVAGELFF.

The rearrangement uses TRBV5-8 and TRBJ2-1, with 7 bases lining up with TRBD2. Trimming cost V 0 bases and J 8 bases; bases outside gene matches: 5. The CDR3 spans 14 residues. Germline V gene sequence: CDR1 SGHTS, CDR2 YDEGEE. The CDR3: CASSLERGLYEQFF. Written as DNA, the CDR3 is TGTGCCAGCAGCTTGGAGCGGGGCCTATATGAGCAGTTCTTC.

This chain uses TRBV10-1 with TRBJ2-7; D not resolved. CDR3 length: 13 amino acids. V was cut by 4 bases and J by 0 bases, with 7 bases left in between. Germline V gives CDR1 WNHNN, CDR2 SYGVQD (reference sequence). The CDR3 DNA reads TGCGCCAGCAGTGCGCCGAGCTCCTACGAGCAGTACTTC. Residues: CASSAPSSYEQYF.

The genes are TRBV7-2 and TRBJ2-3; D gene unclear. Looked up from germline, CDR1 is SGHTA and CDR2 is FQGNSA. The V and J ends lost 1 base and 4 bases respectively, with 9 bases between them. The length of the CDR3 is 14 residues. CDR3 DNA sequence: TGTGCCAGCAGCTTAGAGGGTCGGGCAGATACGCAGTATTTT. Its protein is CASSLEGRADTQYF.

The CDR3 here is CASSMGVAWGELFF. CDR3 DNA sequence: TGTGCCAGTAGTATGGGAGTAGCGTGGGGGGAGCTGTTTTTT. The chain combines TRBV19 with TRBJ2-2; a weak D match, TRBD2 (5 bases). This CDR3 spans 14 amino acids. V gave up 3 bases and J gave up 8 bases, with 13 bases separating them. Per germline, CDR1 LNHDA and CDR2 SQIVND (reference sequence). Supplemented by reference TRBV19 and TRBJ2-2, the full variable domain reads DGGITQSPKYLFRKEGQNVTLSCEQNLNHDAMYWYRQDPGQGLRLIYYSQIVNDFQKGDIAEGYSVSREKKESFPLTVTSAQKNPTAFYLCASSMGVAWGELFFGEGSRLTVL.

The chain has TRBV4-1 and TRBJ1-4, with D unresolved. This CDR3 has 14 amino acids. Germline lookup yields CDR1 MGHRA and CDR2 YSYEKL. The V gene lost 4 bases and the J gene lost 3 bases, with 9 bases spanning the gap. CDR3 in DNA: TGCGCCAGCAGCCGGTACGGGTCTAATGAAAAACTGTTTTTT. It specifies CASSRYGSNEKLFF.

CDR3 sequence: CSVRTGSRNTEAFF. The CDR3 bases are TGCAGCGTCAGGACAGGGAGTCGGAACACTGAAGCTTTCTTT. The chain couples TRBV29-1 to TRBJ1-1; 8 bases are a match to TRBD1. After removal of 6 bases from V and 1 base from J, the junction contained 7 bases not matched to a gene. The CDR3 consists of 14 residues. Germline CDR1 SQVTM, CDR2 ANQGSEA.

The chain has TRBV3-1 (or the pseudogene TRBV3-2) and TRBJ2-7; unclear D gene. The CDR3 runs to 15 residues. V lost 4 bases to trimming and J lost 3 bases, with 16 bases between them. CDR1 LGHDT and CDR2 YNNKEL come from the germline V gene (reference sequence). The CDR3 protein is CASSPLNSINYEQYF. CDR3 DNA: TGTGCCAGCAGCCCATTAAATTCTATAAACTACGAGCAGTACTTC.

The chain uses TRBV19 and TRBJ2-1, with TRBD2 matching 15 bases. V gave up 6 bases and J gave up 2 bases; unmatched junction bases: 17. The CDR3 is 21 residues long. Germline values: CDR1 LNHDA, CDR2 SQIVND (reference sequence). CDR3 bases: TGTGCCAGTAGGAAATCTTCGAGAGGACTAGCGGGGGGGCGTGCCTACAATGAGCAGTTCTTC. Translation gives CASRKSSRGLAGGRAYNEQFF.

This chain uses TRBV7-2 with TRBJ2-2; TRBD1 or TRBD2 may be the D gene (5 bases each). The ends were cut back, 1 base at V and 4 bases at J, with 13 bases in the middle. Germline V gene lookup returns CDR1 SGHTA and CDR2 FQGNSA. CDR3 length: 16 residues. The CDR3 reads CASSLVGDRATGELFF. Here the CDR3 DNA reads TGTGCCAGCAGCTTAGTGGGGGATCGGGCCACCGGGGAGCTGTTTTTT. The full variable domain, with the rest looked up from reference TRBV7-2 and TRBJ2-2, is GAGVSQSPSNKVTEKGKDVELRCDPISGHTALYWYRQSLGQGLEFLIYFQGNSAPDKSGLPSDRFSAERTGGSVSTLTIQRTQQEDSAVYLCASSLVGDRATGELFFGEGSRLTVL.

The V and J genes are TRBV28 and TRBJ2-1; D gene uncertain. The CDR3 contains 11 residues. Per the germline V gene, CDR1 is MDHEN and CDR2 is SYDVKM. V lost 10 bases and J lost 6, with 10 bases in between. This CDR3 reads CATSYRNEQFF. As DNA, the CDR3 is TGTGCCACCTCGTACCGCAATGAGCAGTTCTTC.

The chain is built from TRBV2 and TRBJ2-3; possible D gene TRBD2, 5 bases. Germline CDR1 and CDR2: SNHLY and FYNNEI. Trimming pared 3 bases from V and 0 bases from J, leaving 10 bases between. This CDR3 is 15 amino acids long. This chain's CDR3 is CASSDGLASTDTQYF. DNA for the CDR3: TGTGCCAGCAGTGATGGGCTAGCTAGCACAGATACGCAGTATTTT.

V usage is TRBV12-3 or TRBV12-4 and J usage is TRBJ2-7; a possible D gene is TRBD1 (5 bases). This CDR3 region has 13 residues. The V gene lost 8 bases and the J gene lost 0 bases, with 11 bases spanning the gap. The DNA of the CDR3 is TGTGCCAGCGCTAGGGGAAGCTCCTACGAGCAGTACTTC. Translating it yields CASARGSSYEQYF.

This chain joins TRBV7-2 and TRBJ2-3, with 8 bases that match TRBD2. Germline V gives CDR1 SGHTA, CDR2 FQGNSA. V trimming: 1 base; J trimming: 3 bases; junction bases outside the gene matches: 12. The CDR3 has 18 residues. The CDR3 loop is CASSLGSRLALGTDTQYF. CDR3 DNA: TGTGCCAGCAGCTTAGGATCCCGACTAGCGTTAGGGACAGATACGCAGTATTTT.

The V gene is TRBV2, the J gene TRBJ1-3, with D unresolved. Germline V gene sequence: CDR1 SNHLY, CDR2 FYNNEI. There are 15 residues in the CDR3. Between the trimmed V and J ends, which lost 0 bases and 0 bases, there was a span of 6 bases. CDR3 sequence (DNA): TGTGCCAGCAGTGAAGCGGTGCTCTCTGGAAACACCATATATTTT. It translates to CASSEAVLSGNTIYF.

This clone was seen a few times. This chain joins TRBV9 and TRBJ1-4; TRBD1 is a possible D gene (5 bases). Germline V CDR1 and CDR2: SGDLS, YYNGEE. V gave up 6 bases and J gave up 5 bases, with 11 bases separating them. The CDR3 sequence is 13 residues long. CDR3 sequence reads: CASTGAENEKLFF. CDR3 DNA sequence: TGTGCCAGCACCGGGGCGGAGAATGAAAAACTGTTTTTT.

This clone appeared a single time. V is TRBV10-2 and J is TRBJ2-5; 9 nucleotides match TRBD2. Germline CDR1 reads WSHSY; CDR2 reads SAAADI. V shed 4 bases and J 4 bases; nucleotides not matched to a gene: 13. CDR3 size: 17 residues. CDR3: CASSAWVAGVVIETQYF. The CDR3 nucleotides read TGCGCCAGCAGTGCTTGGGTAGCGGGAGTAGTTATAGAGACCCAGTACTTC.

V and J are TRBV7-2 and TRBJ2-7; no clear D gene. Trimming took 4 bases from V and 8 from J, leaving 9 bases between them. This CDR3 has 11 amino acids. Germline CDR1 is SGHTA and CDR2 is FQGNSA. The CDR3 DNA sequence: TGTGCCAGCAGCTCCCACCACAAGCAGTACTTC. It yields the protein CASSSHHKQYF.

The CDR3 DNA reads as TGTGCCAGCAGCTTGAGGGCAGACGCCTCCTACGAGCAGTACTTC. Translation: CASSLRADASYEQYF. This chain connects TRBV7-2 to TRBJ2-7, with TRBD2 as a possible D gene (5 bases). The CDR3 totals 15 residues. Trimming stripped 3 bases from V and 0 bases from J, with 12 bases between. Germline-derived CDR1 and CDR2 are SGHTA and FQGNSA.

The chain is built from TRBV5-1 and TRBJ2-7; the match to TRBD2 covers 9 bases. The CDR3 has 14 residues. Trimming took 3 bases from V and 3 from J; bases not matched to a gene: 4. Germline lookup yields CDR1 SGHRS and CDR2 YFSETQ. CDR3 sequence (DNA): TGCGCCAGCAGCTCTAGCGGGGAGGGCTACGAGCAGTACTTC. Encoded protein: CASSSSGEGYEQYF.

The J gene is TRBJ2-7, the V gene TRBV29-1; no clear D. V lost 6 bases to trimming and J lost 2 bases, with 14 bases between them. Germline lookup yields CDR1 SQVTM and CDR2 ANQGSEA. This CDR3 spans 13 amino acids. DNA for the CDR3: TGCAGCGTCGGTTCCCTCGGGCCCTACGAGCAGTACTTC. Its translation: CSVGSLGPYEQYF.

The V and J genes are TRBV2 and TRBJ2-1, with 13 positions matching TRBD2. After removal of 6 bases from V and 9 bases from J, the junction contained 14 bases not matched to a gene. The germline V gene has CDR1 SNHLY and CDR2 FYNNEI. The CDR3 totals 17 residues. The CDR3 DNA reads as TGTGCCAGCAGCGGTACTGGACTAGCGGGAGATAGGGGTGAGCAGTTCTTC. Translation: CASSGTGLAGDRGEQFF.